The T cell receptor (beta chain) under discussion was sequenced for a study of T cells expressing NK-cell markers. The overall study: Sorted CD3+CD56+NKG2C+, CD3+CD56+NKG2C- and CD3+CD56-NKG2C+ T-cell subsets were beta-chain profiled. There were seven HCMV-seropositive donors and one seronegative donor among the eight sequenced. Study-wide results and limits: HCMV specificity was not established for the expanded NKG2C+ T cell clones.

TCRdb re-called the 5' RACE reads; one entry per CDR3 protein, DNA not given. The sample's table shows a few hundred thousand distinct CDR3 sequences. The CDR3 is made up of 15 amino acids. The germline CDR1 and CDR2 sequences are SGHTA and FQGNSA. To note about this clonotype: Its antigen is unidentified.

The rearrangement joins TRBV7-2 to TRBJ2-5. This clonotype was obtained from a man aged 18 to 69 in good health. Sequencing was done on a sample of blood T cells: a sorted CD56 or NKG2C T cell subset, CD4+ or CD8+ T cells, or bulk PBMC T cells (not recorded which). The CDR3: CASSLVYVGKETQYF. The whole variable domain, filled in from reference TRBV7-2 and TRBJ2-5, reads GAGVSQSPSNKVTEKGKDVELRCDPISGHTALYWYRQSLGQGLEFLIYFQGNSAPDKSGLPSDRFSAERTGGSVSTLTIQRTQQEDSAVYLCASSLVYVGKETQYFGPGTRLLVL.